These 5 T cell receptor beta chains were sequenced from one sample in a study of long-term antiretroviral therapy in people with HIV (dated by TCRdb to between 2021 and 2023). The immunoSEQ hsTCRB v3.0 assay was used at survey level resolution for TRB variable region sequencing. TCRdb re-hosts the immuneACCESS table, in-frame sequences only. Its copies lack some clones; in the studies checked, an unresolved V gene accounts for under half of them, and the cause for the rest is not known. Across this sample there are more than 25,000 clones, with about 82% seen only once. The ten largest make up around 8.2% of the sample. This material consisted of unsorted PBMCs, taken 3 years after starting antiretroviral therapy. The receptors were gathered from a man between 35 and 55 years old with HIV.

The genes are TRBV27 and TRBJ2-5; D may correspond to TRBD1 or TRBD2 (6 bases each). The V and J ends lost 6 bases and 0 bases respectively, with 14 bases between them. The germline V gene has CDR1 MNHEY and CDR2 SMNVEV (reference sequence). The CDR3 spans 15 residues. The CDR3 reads CASSPWGAYQETQYF. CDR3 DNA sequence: TGTGCCAGCAGCCCGTGGGGGGCCTACCAAGAGACCCAGTACTTC.

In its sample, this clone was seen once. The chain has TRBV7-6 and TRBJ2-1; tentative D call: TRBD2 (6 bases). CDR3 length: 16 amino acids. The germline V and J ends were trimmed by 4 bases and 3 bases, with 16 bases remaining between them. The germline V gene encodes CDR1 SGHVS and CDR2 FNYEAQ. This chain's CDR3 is CASSSAGGDVYNEQFF. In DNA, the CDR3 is TGTGCCAGCAGCTCTGCCGGGGGAGACGTCTACAATGAGCAGTTCTTC.

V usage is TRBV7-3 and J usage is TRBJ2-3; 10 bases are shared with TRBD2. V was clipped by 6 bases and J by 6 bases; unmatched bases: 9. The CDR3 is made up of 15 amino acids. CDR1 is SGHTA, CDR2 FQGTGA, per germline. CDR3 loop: CASRPAGGSLDTQYF. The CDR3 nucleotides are TGTGCCAGCAGACCAGCGGGGGGGTCCTTGGATACGCAGTATTTT.

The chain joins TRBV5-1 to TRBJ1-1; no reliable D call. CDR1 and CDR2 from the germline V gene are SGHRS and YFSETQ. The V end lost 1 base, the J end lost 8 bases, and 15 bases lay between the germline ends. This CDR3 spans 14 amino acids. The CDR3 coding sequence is TGCGCCAGCAGCTTGTCAATGTGGGCGGAAGAAGCTTTCTTT. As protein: CASSLSMWAEEAFF.

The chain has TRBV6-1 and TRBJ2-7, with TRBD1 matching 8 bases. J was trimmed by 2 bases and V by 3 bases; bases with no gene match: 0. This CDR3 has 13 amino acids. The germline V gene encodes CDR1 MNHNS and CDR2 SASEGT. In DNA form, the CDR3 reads TGTGCCAGCAGTGAGGGACAGGCCTACGAGCAGTACTTC. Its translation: CASSEGQAYEQYF.